This T cell receptor (beta chain) was identified during a study of CD8+CD57+ T cells in acquired aplastic anemia. Study-level findings and limits: Between patients and controls, CD8+ Simpson's diversity did not vary significantly. Almost 30 shared CD8+ CDR3s appeared highly expressed within patients' immunodominant clones.

Investigators profiled TCR beta VDJ and CDR3 from genomic DNA template. Each CDR3 protein gets one entry after TCRdb re-called the reads with MiXCR. Of under 350,000 distinct CDR3 sequences listed, roughly 61% are singletons. As for this clonotype: Its antigen is currently unknown.

CDR3 length: 14 residues. Trimming removed 8 bases from V and 2 bases from J; junction bases left unmatched: 7. Before being chosen for sequencing, patients had shown CD8+CD57+ cell expansion by flow cytometry. The gene calls are TRBV12-3 or TRBV12-4 and TRBJ2-3; TRBD1 aligns across 7 bases. Sequencing used sorted CD4+, CD8+, or CD8+CD57+ T cells (not recorded which) from PBMCs. The receptor comes from a human donor with aplastic anemia. The CDR3 DNA reads TGTGCCAGCGCCAGGGACAGTTACACAGATACGCAGTATTTT. Protein product: CASARDSYTDTQYF.